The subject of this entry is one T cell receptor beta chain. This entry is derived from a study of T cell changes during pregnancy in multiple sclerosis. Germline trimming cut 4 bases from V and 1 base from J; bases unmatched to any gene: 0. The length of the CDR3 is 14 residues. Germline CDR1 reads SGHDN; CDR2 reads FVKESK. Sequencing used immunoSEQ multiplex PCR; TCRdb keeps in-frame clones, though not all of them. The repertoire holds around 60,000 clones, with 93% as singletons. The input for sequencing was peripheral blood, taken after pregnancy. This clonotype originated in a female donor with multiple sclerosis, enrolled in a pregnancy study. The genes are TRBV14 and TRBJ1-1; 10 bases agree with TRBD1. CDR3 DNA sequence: TGTGCCAGCAGCCGACAGGGGGCGAACACTGAAGCTTTCTTT. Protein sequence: CASSRQGANTEAFF.